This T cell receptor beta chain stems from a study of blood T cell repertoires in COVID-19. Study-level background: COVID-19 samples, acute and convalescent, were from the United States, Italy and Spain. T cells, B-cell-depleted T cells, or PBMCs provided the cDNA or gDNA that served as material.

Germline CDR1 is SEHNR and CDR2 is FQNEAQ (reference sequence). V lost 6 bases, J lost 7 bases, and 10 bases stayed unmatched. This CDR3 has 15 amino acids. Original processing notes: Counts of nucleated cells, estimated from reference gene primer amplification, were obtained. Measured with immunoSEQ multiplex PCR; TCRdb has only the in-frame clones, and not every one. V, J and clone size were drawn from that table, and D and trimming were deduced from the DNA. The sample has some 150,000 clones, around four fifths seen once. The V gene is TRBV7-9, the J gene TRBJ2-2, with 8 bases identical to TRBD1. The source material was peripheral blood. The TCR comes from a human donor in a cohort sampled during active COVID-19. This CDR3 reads CASRSTGAGIGELFF. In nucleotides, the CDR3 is TGTGCCAGCAGATCGACAGGGGCAGGCATCGGGGAGCTGTTTTTT.